Shown below are 21 T cell receptor beta chains from a single sample sequenced in a study of CD8 T cells in ankylosing spondylitis. TCRdb reanalysed the 5' RACE reads using MiXCR and keeps one entry per CDR3 protein. This table has more than 35,000 distinct CDR3 sequences, 6% appearing once. The sequenced material came from blood, either unsorted or a sorted T cell fraction (not recorded which). Receptor source: a male donor with ankylosing spondylitis or in good health (not recorded which).

This clonotype was counted ten times or more. The CDR3 DNA follows: TGTGCCAGCAGCCCTCGGGGATATGGCTACACCTTC. Its translation is CASSPRGYGYTF. The J gene is TRBJ1-2, the V gene TRBV12-3 or TRBV12-4; unclear D gene. This CDR3 contains 12 residues. V lost 6 bases to trimming and J lost 5 bases, with 10 bases between them.

This clonotype was seen repeatedly, ten times or more. The rearrangement joins TRBV10-3 to TRBJ2-3; D is perhaps TRBD2 (5 bases). Germline V gives CDR1 ENHRY, CDR2 SYGVKD. The CDR3 has 13 residues. Trimming removed 2 bases at V and 4 bases at J, with 7 bases between. As DNA, the CDR3 is TGTGCCATCAGTGAGCGAGCGGCAGATACGCAGTATTTT. Amino acid sequence: CAISERAADTQYF.

This clonotype was counted at least ten times. The V call is TRBV20-1, the J call TRBJ2-1; no firm D call. Deletions cut 4 bases from V and 0 bases from J, with 10 bases between. CDR1 and CDR2 (germline): DFQATT, SNEGSKA (reference sequence). This CDR3 contains 14 residues. The CDR3 DNA reads TGCAGTGCTATCCCACCTAGCTCCTACAATGAGCAGTTCTTC. Its protein is CSAIPPSSYNEQFF.

This clonotype appeared many times. The V gene is TRBV9, the J gene TRBJ2-3, with D maybe TRBD1 (5 bases). The CDR3 is made up of 16 amino acids. Trimming removed 6 bases from V and 1 base from J, with 18 bases in between. Germline CDR1 and CDR2: SGDLS and YYNGEE. CDR3 DNA: TGTGCCAGCACCACAGGTCCGCAGCGAGGCACAGATACGCAGTATTTT. Protein product: CASTTGPQRGTDTQYF.

This clonotype was counted many times. The chain links TRBV6-1 to TRBJ2-7; D gene unclear. Germline V gives CDR1 MNHNS, CDR2 SASEGT. Between the trimmed V and J ends, which lost 2 bases and 2 bases, there was a span of 13 bases. The CDR3 totals 15 residues. The CDR3: CASSESEDRTYEQYF. In DNA form, the CDR3 reads TGTGCCAGCAGTGAAAGTGAGGACCGAACCTACGAGCAGTACTTC.

This clonotype came up many times. The gene calls are TRBV9 and TRBJ2-7; TRBD1 is a possible D gene (7 bases). Deletions cut 4 bases from V and 7 bases from J, with 12 bases between. The CDR3 length is 12 residues. Germline CDR1 and CDR2: SGDLS and YYNGEE. CDR3 residues: CASSSSGGEQYF. In nucleotides, the CDR3 is TGTGCCAGCAGCTCATCAGGGGGGGAGCAGTACTTC.

This clonotype was seen at least ten times. The chain links TRBV10-1 to TRBJ2-5; 9 positions agree with TRBD2. J lost 1 base, V lost 4 bases, and 4 bases had no gene match. The CDR3 spans 15 residues. Germline assignment: CDR1 WNHNN and CDR2 SYGVQD (reference sequence). CDR3 in DNA: TGCGCCAGCAGTGCCCTAGCGGGGAGCCAAGAGACCCAGTACTTC. It encodes CASSALAGSQETQYF.

This clonotype has only a few counts. The genes are TRBV4-2 and TRBJ2-2; weak D call: TRBD2 (7 bases). This CDR3 has 16 residues. Per germline, CDR1 LGHNA and CDR2 YNFKEQ. V lost 5 bases to trimming and J lost 6 bases, with 19 bases between them. CDR3 nucleotides: TGTGCCAGCAGCGTAAGGGGGGGGGGCCTGTCCGGGGAGCTGTTTTTT. As protein: CASSVRGGGLSGELFF.

This clonotype was detected ten times or more. V is TRBV4-3 and J is TRBJ2-2; 15 nucleotides agree with TRBD2. The germline V gene has CDR1 LGHNA and CDR2 YSLEER. Trimming took 4 bases from V and 4 from J; bases not matched to a gene: 10. The CDR3 totals 19 residues. The CDR3 bases are TGCGCCAGCAGCCGCTCTCATGGGGGACTAGCGGGGGGCACCGGGGAGCTGTTTTTT. Translation gives CASSRSHGGLAGGTGELFF.

This clonotype was seen at least ten times. This rearrangement joins TRBV11-2 to TRBJ1-2, with D unclear. The CDR3 extends over 15 amino acids. Germline assignment: CDR1 SGHAT and CDR2 FQNNGV. Between the trimmed V and J ends, which lost 4 bases and 0 bases, there was a span of 12 bases. The DNA of the CDR3 is TGTGCCAGCAGCTACGGAGACACCACTAACTATGGCTACACCTTC. Residues: CASSYGDTTNYGYTF.

A word on this clonotype: This may come from a read error, since a much larger clone is one base off. V is TRBV27 and J is TRBJ2-7, with 9 nucleotides matching TRBD2. V lost 6 bases and J lost 6; bases outside the gene matches: 6. Germline V gives CDR1 MNHEY, CDR2 SMNVEV (reference sequence). The CDR3 runs to 13 residues. The DNA of the CDR3 is TGTGCCAGCAGCGCTGGGACTAGCTGCGAGCAGTACTTC. Translating it yields CASSAGTSCEQYF.

There are many counts of this clonotype. The rearrangement uses TRBV7-3 and TRBJ1-1; 10 positions agree with TRBD1. This CDR3 spans 13 amino acids. Per the germline V gene, CDR1 is SGHTA and CDR2 is FQGTGA. Trimming cost V 5 bases and J 6 bases; bases outside gene matches: 3. CDR3 sequence: CASSAGQGAEAFF. Here the CDR3 DNA reads TGTGCCAGCAGCGCCGGACAGGGGGCTGAAGCTTTCTTT.

This clonotype has a count of ten or more. The chain couples TRBV2 to TRBJ1-1; no clear D. Germline-derived CDR1 and CDR2 are SNHLY and FYNNEI. V lost 2 bases, J lost 9 bases, and 19 bases lay in between. This CDR3 region has 15 residues. The CDR3 loop is CASSETRTGKEQAFF. As DNA, the CDR3 is TGTGCCAGCAGTGAAACGAGGACGGGAAAGGAACAAGCTTTCTTT.

The chain recombines TRBV10-3 with TRBJ2-7; D gene unclear. Trimming took off 4 bases at V and 6 bases at J, with 16 bases between the two ends. The V gene's germline CDR1 is ENHRY and CDR2 SYGVKD. The CDR3 has 14 residues. The CDR3 DNA reads as TGTGCCATCAGTGCTTCGTCGCAGGAGTCCGAGCAGTACTTC. This gives the protein CAISASSQESEQYF.

This clonotype was detected ten times or more. This chain connects TRBV11-2 to TRBJ2-5; 10 bases align to TRBD1. Germline assignment: CDR1 SGHAT and CDR2 FQNNGV. The CDR3 is 17 residues long. The junction had 9 bases not matched to a gene; V was cut back by 5 bases and J by 0 bases. CDR3 DNA sequence: TGTGCCAGCAGCAGCAACTCGGGACAGGGGAACCAAGAGACCCAGTACTTC. Encoded protein: CASSSNSGQGNQETQYF.

There are many counts of this clonotype. This chain uses TRBV5-1 with TRBJ1-3; perhaps TRBD1 as D (5 bases). The germline V gene encodes CDR1 SGHRS and CDR2 YFSETQ. V was shortened by 0 bases and J by 3 bases, with 13 bases between the two germline ends. The CDR3 has 16 residues. The CDR3, as DNA: TGCGCCAGCAGCTTGGTAGGACATAGGTTTGGAAACACCATATATTTT. This translates into CASSLVGHRFGNTIYF.

The table lists this clonotype with many counts. One junction end does not reproduce the germline sequence, and a read error may be involved. V usage is TRBV2 and J usage is TRBJ1-4; D is unresolved. This CDR3 is built from 12 residues. The germline CDR1 and CDR2 sequences are SNHLY and FYNNEI. Written as DNA, the CDR3 is TGTGCCAGCAGCGCGAGTGGGGAAAAACTTTTTTTT. Its protein product is CASSASGEKLFF.

This clonotype showed up many times. The chain joins TRBV3-1 to TRBJ2-7; perhaps TRBD2 as D (5 bases). This CDR3 region has 15 residues. Trimming removed 4 bases at V and 0 bases at J, with 13 bases between. The germline V gene has CDR1 LGHDT and CDR2 YNNKEL (reference sequence). The CDR3 nucleotides read TGTGCCAGCAGCCCCAGCGGATCATCCTCCTACGAGCAGTACTTC. Its protein product is CASSPSGSSSYEQYF.

In its sample, this clonotype was seen a few times. The chain recombines TRBV5-1 with TRBJ1-2, with TRBD1 matching 9 bases. V shed 2 bases and J 7 bases; nucleotides not matched to a gene: 12. The germline V gene encodes CDR1 SGHRS and CDR2 YFSETQ. The CDR3 loop spans 16 amino acids. This CDR3 reads CASSFSGTGNQRGYTF. CDR3 sequence (DNA): TGCGCCAGCAGCTTTTCCGGGACAGGGAACCAGCGTGGCTACACCTTC.

The chain couples TRBV6-1 to TRBJ2-5; the D call may be TRBD1 or TRBD2 (6 bases each). The CDR3 is 14 amino acids. Germline assignment: CDR1 MNHNS and CDR2 SASEGT. V lost 3 bases and J 2 bases, leaving 10 bases between the germline ends. Written as DNA, the CDR3 is TGTGCCAGCAGTGAGTGGGGGGCGCAAGAGACCCAGTACTTC. Residues: CASSEWGAQETQYF.

This clonotype was counted ten times or more. The chain links TRBV20-1 to TRBJ2-3; D remains unclear. Germline values: CDR1 DFQATT, CDR2 SNEGSKA (reference sequence). Trimming removed 1 base from V and 2 bases from J, with 7 bases in between. CDR3 length: 13 residues. For the CDR3, the DNA is TGCAGTGCTAGAGTGGACCCCACAGATACGCAGTATTTT. It codes for CSARVDPTDTQYF.